This TCR beta chain was sequenced in a study of Ad26.COV2.S vaccination and SARS-CoV-2 variants. As for the study in general: The study gave Ad26.COV2.S intramuscularly, once or twice 56 days apart.

Treatment given: approximately 18 received Ad26.COV2.S at low or high dose, single or two shots; about 5 received placebo; per-sample allocation not given. Sampling happened 63 days after the first vaccine or placebo injection. Method: immunoSEQ multiplex PCR; TCRdb's copy keeps in-frame clones and lacks some. The sample shows hundreds of thousands of clones, roughly 89% of them seen only once. CDR1 is SGHNT and CDR2 is YYREEE in the germline V gene (reference sequence). The CDR3 has 16 amino acids. With V trimmed by 3 bases and J by 6 bases, 14 bases remained unmatched. The material sequenced was peripheral blood, taken in a trial of Ad26.COV2.S vaccine versus placebo. The source is a person between 18 and 60 years old who received the Ad26.COV2.S COVID-19 vaccine or a placebo. The chain joins TRBV5-4 to TRBJ1-2; 7 positions agree with TRBD1. The DNA for the CDR3 is TGTGCCAGCAGCTCTCTTGACAGGGCCGGACTTCATGGCTACACCTTC. Translating it yields CASSSLDRAGLHGYTF. The full variable domain, its missing parts supplied by reference TRBV5-4 and TRBJ1-2, is ETGVTQSPTHLIKTRGQQVTLRCSSQSGHNTVSWYQQALGQGPQFIFQYYREEENGRGNFPPRFSGLQFPNYSSELNVNALELDDSALYLCASSSLDRAGLHGYTFGSGTRLTVV.